Listed below are T cell receptor beta chains from one sample, sequenced in a study of cytomegalovirus exposure and HLA in healthy donors. Assay: immunoSEQ multiplex PCR; the TCRdb copy retains only in-frame clones and omits some. The ten top clones account for approximately 0.98%, within a sample of 200,000 to 250,000 clones. Sequenced: PBMCs. The receptors were sampled from a woman aged 25 to 39 in good health and CMV-seropositive. Both conserved end residues are part of each CDR3. The D gene is left open where the match is weak.

13	TRBV6-1	-	TRBJ2-5	TGTGCCAGCACCTGGAGTAGTCAAGAGACCCAGTACTTC	CASTWSSQETQYF
14	TRBV18	-	TRBJ2-7	TGTGCCAGCTCATTCAGGACAGCATCCTACGAGCAGTACTTC	CASSFRTASYEQYF
15	TRBV19	TRBD1	TRBJ2-7	TGTGCCAGTAGTACCGGGACAGGGGGTTCCTACGAGCAGTACTTC	CASSTGTGGSYEQYF
14	TRBV19	TRBD1	TRBJ1-1	TGTGCCAGTAGTAGACAGGGGGCGCGACCTGAAGCTTTCTTT	CASSRQGARPEAFF
15	TRBV6-1	TRBD1	TRBJ1-5	TGTGCCAGCAGTAATGGACAGGGGGTCAATCAGCCCCAGCATTTT	CASSNGQGVNQPQHF
15	TRBV19	-	TRBJ1-1	TGTGCCAGTAGCCGGACAGTAGGGTTGAACACTGAAGCTTTCTTT	CASSRTVGLNTEAFF
15	TRBV10-3	-	TRBJ2-5	TGTGCCACCGGTCGGCGGGTTGGGGGGCAAGAGACCCAGTACTTC	CATGRRVGGQETQYF
14	TRBV19	-	TRBJ1-5	TGTGCCAGTAGTATAACAGGTAGCAATCAGCCCCAGCATTTT	CASSITGSNQPQHF
13	TRBV6-1	-	TRBJ2-7	TGTGCCAGCTCCAGGGGACGGAACTACGAGCAGTACTTC	CASSRGRNYEQYF
15	TRBV6-5	-	TRBJ1-2	TGTGCCAGCAGTTACTCGAGGGGGACCGCTGTTGGCTACACCTTC	CASSYSRGTAVGYTF
11	TRBV2	-	TRBJ2-7	TGTGCCAGTGAACAGGGTAACGAGCAGTACTTC	CASEQGNEQYF
16	TRBV7-2	-	TRBJ1-5	TGTGCCAGCAGCTTAGTCTACAGGGATGACAATCAGCCCCAGCATTTT	CASSLVYRDDNQPQHF
15	TRBV18	-	TRBJ2-2	TGTGCCAGCCCCCGAGGAAGTGCGAACACCGGGGAGCTGTTTTTT	CASPRGSANTGELFF
14	TRBV5-1	TRBD1	TRBJ2-7	TGCGCCAGCAGCCTCGGACAGGGGGCGGTCGAGCAGTACTTC	CASSLGQGAVEQYF
14	TRBV27	-	TRBJ2-7	TGTGCCAGCAGTTCCTGGTACCCGGCCTACGAGCAGTACTTC	CASSSWYPAYEQYF
16	TRBV5-8	TRBD1	TRBJ2-7	TGTGCCAGCAGCGTTGGGCAGGGACAGGGCCCCTACGAGCAGTACTTC	CASSVGQGQGPYEQYF